This TCR beta chain came from a study of high-grade serous ovarian cancer treatment subgroups. There are 13 residues in the CDR3. V lost 3 bases, J lost 15 bases, and 7 bases stayed unmatched. CDR1 and CDR2 from the germline V gene are SGHTA and FQGNSA. Tumor samples were taken before definitive surgery or chemotherapy. The table came from immunoSEQ multiplex PCR; TCRdb's copy has only in-frame clones and leaves some out. The sample includes approximately 6,200 clones, about 70% of them seen just once. The chain carries TRBV7-2 and TRBJ2-1; TRBD2 agrees at 11 bases. The receptor comes from a human donor with high-grade serous ovarian cancer. The sequenced sample was tumor tissue. CDR3 amino acids: CASSLISGGVRFF. DNA for the CDR3: TGTGCCAGCAGCTTGATTAGCGGGGGGGTTCGGTTCTTC.